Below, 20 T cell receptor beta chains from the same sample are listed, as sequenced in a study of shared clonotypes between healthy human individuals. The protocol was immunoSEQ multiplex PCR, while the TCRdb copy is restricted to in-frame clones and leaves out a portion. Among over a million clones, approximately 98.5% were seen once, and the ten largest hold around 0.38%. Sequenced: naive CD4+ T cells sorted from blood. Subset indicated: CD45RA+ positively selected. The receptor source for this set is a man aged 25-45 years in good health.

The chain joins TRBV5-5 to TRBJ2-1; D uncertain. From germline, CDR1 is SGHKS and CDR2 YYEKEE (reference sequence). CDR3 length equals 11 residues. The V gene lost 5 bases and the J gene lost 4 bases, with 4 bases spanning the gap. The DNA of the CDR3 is TGTGCCAGCAGTGCTTACAATGAGCAGTTCTTC. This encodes CASSAYNEQFF.

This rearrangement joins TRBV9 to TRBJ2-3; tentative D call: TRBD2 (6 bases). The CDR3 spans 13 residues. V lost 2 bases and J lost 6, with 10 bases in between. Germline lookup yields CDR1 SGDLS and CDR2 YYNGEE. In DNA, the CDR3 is TGTGCCAGCAGCGTGTGGAGGGCCGATACGCAGTATTTT. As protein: CASSVWRADTQYF. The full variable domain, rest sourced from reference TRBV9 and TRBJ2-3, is DSGVTQTPKHLITATGQRVTLRCSPRSGDLSVYWYQQSLDQGLQFLIQYYNGEERAKGNILERFSAQQFPDLHSELNLSSLELGDSALYFCASSVWRADTQYFGPGTRLTVL.

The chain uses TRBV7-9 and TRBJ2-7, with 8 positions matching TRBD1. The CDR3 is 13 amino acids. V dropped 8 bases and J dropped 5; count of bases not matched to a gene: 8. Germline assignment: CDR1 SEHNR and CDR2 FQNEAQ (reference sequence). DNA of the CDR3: TGTGCCAGCGGACGGGACAGGTCCCACGAGCAGTACTTC. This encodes CASGRDRSHEQYF.

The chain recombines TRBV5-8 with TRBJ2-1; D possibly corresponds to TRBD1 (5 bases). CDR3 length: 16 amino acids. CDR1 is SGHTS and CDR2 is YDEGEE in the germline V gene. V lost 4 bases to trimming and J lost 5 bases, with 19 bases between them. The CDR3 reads CASSTIGAGENNEQFF. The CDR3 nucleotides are TGTGCCAGCAGCACTATTGGGGCAGGAGAAAACAATGAGCAGTTCTTC.

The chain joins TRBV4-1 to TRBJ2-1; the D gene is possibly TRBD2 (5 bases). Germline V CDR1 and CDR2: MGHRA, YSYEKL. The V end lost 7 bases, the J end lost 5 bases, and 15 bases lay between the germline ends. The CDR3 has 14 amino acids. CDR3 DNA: TGCGCCAGCACGGGGAGTGGCACCCACAATGAGCAGTTCTTC. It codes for CASTGSGTHNEQFF.

Written as DNA, the CDR3 is TGTGCCATCAGTAACGCGGGAGCAACAGACAATGAGCAGTTCTTC. Its protein product is CAISNAGATDNEQFF. The chain joins TRBV10-3 to TRBJ2-1; TRBD2 agrees at 7 bases. Trimming took 5 bases from V and 5 from J; bases not matched to a gene: 9. CDR3 size: 15 residues. CDR1 is ENHRY, CDR2 SYGVKD, per germline.

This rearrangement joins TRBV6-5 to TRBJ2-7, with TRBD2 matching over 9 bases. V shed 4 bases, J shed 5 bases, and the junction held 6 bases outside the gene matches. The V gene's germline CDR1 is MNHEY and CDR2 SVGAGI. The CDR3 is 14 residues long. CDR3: CASSFSSGINEQYF. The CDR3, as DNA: TGTGCCAGCAGTTTTTCTAGCGGGATCAACGAGCAGTACTTC.

DNA for the CDR3: TGTGCCAGCAGTCACCTAACTGAAGCTTTCTTT. Translated, it gives CASSHLTEAFF. The chain joins TRBV28 to TRBJ1-1; D uncertain. The germline V and J ends were trimmed by 5 bases and 5 bases, with 6 bases remaining between them. Germline values: CDR1 MDHEN, CDR2 SYDVKM. This CDR3 is built from 11 residues.

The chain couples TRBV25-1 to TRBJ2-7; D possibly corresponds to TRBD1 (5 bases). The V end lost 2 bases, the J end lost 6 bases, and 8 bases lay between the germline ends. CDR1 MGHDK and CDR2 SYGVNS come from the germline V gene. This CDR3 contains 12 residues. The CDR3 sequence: CASSEGATEQYF. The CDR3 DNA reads TGTGCCAGCAGTGAAGGGGCTACCGAGCAGTACTTC.

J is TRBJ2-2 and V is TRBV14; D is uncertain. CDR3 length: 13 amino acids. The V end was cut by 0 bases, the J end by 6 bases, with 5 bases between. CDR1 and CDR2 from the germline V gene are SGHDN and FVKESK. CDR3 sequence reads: CASSQELAGELFF. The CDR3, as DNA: TGTGCCAGCAGCCAAGAGCTTGCCGGGGAGCTGTTTTTT. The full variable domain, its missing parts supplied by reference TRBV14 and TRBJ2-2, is EAGVTQFPSHSVIEKGQTVTLRCDPISGHDNLYWYRRVMGKEIKFLLHFVKESKQDESGMPNNRFLAERTGGTYSTLKVQPAELEDSGVYFCASSQELAGELFFGEGSRLTVL.

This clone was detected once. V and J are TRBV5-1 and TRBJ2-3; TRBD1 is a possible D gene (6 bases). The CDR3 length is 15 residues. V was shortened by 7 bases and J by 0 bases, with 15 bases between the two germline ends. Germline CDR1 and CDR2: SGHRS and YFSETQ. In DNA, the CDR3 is TGCGCCAGCTATCCTAGGGACATTAGCACAGATACGCAGTATTTT. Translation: CASYPRDISTDTQYF.

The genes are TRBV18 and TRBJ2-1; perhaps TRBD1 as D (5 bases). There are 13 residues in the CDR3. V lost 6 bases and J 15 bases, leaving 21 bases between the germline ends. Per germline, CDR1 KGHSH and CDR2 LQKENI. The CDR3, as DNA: TGTGCCAGCTCCCCTGGTGACAGCCGCACTTGGTTCTTC. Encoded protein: CASSPGDSRTWFF.

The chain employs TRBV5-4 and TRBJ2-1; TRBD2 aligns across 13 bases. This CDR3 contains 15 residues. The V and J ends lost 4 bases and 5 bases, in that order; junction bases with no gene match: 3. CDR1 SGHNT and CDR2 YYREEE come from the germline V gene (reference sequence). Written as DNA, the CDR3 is TGTGCCAGCAGCCCCGGGACTAGCGGGAACAATGAGCAGTTCTTC. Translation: CASSPGTSGNNEQFF.

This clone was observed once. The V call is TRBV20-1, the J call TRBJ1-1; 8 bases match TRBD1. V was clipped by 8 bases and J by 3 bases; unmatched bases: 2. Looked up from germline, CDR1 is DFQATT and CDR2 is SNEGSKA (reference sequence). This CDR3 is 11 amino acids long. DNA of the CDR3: TGCAGTCCGGACAGGGACACTGAAGCTTTCTTT. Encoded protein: CSPDRDTEAFF.

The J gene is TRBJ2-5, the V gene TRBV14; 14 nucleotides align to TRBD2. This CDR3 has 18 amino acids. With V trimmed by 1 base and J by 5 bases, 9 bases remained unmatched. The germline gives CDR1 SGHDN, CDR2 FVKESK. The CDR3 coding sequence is TGTGCCAGCAGCCAAGCTTTCGGGACTAGCGGGAGTTTTGAGACCCAGTACTTC. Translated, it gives CASSQAFGTSGSFETQYF.

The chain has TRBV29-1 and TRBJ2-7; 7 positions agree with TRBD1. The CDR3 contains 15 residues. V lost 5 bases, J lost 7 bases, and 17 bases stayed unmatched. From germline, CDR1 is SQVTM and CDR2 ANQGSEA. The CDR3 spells CSVSGGASPRWEQYF. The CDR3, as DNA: TGCAGCGTTTCAGGGGGAGCGTCCCCCCGGTGGGAGCAGTACTTC.

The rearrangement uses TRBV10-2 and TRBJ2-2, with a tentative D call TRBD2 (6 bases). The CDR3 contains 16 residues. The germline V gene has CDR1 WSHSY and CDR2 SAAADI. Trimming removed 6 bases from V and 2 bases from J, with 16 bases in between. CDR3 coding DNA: TGCGCCAGCAGGCCCCTCGGGGGACGCAACACCGGGGAGCTGTTTTTT. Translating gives CASRPLGGRNTGELFF.

The CDR3 region has the DNA TGTGCCAGCTCACCAACGGTGCTAGCGGGACCTTCTCCCGACAATGAGCAGTTCTTC. Its translation is CASSPTVLAGPSPDNEQFF. The V call is TRBV18, the J call TRBJ2-1; 9 bases are shared with TRBD2. From germline, CDR1 is KGHSH and CDR2 LQKENI. J gave up 5 bases and V 2 bases, and 16 bases lay outside the gene matches. This CDR3 is 19 amino acids long.

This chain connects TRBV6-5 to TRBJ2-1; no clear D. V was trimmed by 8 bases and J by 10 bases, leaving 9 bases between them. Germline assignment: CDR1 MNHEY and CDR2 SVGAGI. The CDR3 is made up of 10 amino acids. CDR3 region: CASGLREQFF. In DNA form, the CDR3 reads TGTGCCAGCGGGTTGCGGGAGCAGTTCTTC.

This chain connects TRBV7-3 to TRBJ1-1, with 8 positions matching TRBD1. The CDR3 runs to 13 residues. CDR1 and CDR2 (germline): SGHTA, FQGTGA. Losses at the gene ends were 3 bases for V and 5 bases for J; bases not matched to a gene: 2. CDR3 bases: TGTGCCAGCAGCTTCACAGGGGGAACTGAAGCTTTCTTT. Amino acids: CASSFTGGTEAFF.